The T cell receptor beta chain under discussion was sequenced for a study of tumor-infiltrating lymphocytes in primary liver carcinoma. Study-wide context: Every patient in the cohort had a primary liver carcinoma. That carcinoma was treated by surgical resection. General observations from the study: Pairs of tumor regions overlapped more than tumor-adjacent and tumor-blood pairs did. Tumors significantly exceeded blood in top-250-clone fraction (p = 0.039).

The CDR3 runs to 15 residues. Germline values: CDR1 SGHAT, CDR2 FQNNGV. Germline DNA was extracted alongside blood RNA, which was obtained from unsorted whole blood. Starting from around 510 ng of total RNA, TCR beta cDNA was produced with a primer in the constant region. Employing slightly modified ARM-PCR, three nested multiplex PCR rounds were run, and these gave rise to the TCR beta libraries. TRBV1-TRBV30 forward primers paired with a C-beta reverse primer drove the first two PCR rounds, about 10 cycles each. TCRdb independently ran MiXCR on the multiplex PCR reads; one entry per CDR3 protein. The sample shows almost 200,000 distinct CDR3 sequences, around 60% of them seen only once. For this clonotype: The antigen is unknown. Germline and junction disagree at one end, which may indicate a read error.

The source material was peripheral blood. This sequence joins TRBV11-2 and TRBJ2-3; no clear D gene. This clonotype originated in a woman between 55 and 75 years old with primary liver carcinoma and hepatitis B virus infection. CDR3 amino acids: CAGSLDRGSTDTQYF. Here the CDR3 DNA reads TGTGCCGGCAGCTTAGATCGCGGAAGCACAGATACGCAGTATTTT.